This T cell receptor beta chain was retrieved from a study of identical twins. TCRdb recomputed calls from the 5' RACE reads with MiXCR, one row per CDR3 protein. The sample lists 570,000 or so distinct CDR3 sequences, more than 9% occurring once. Notes on the study in general: Alpha sequences that were out-of-frame and twin-shared showed an excess of low generation probability.

V trimming: 4 bases; J trimming: 1 base; junction bases outside the gene matches: 11. The CDR3 runs to 18 residues. CDR1 is KGHDR, CDR2 SFDVKD, per germline. Every sampled donor was Caucasian and healthy. As regards this clonotype: Antigen specificity is unknown.

The same data also contributed to another study, on yellow fever vaccine responses in identical twins.

This rearrangement joins TRBV24-1 to TRBJ2-7, with 11 bases lining up with TRBD2. The sequenced sample consisted of PBMCs. The receptor's source is a woman aged 18-35 years in good health. DNA of the CDR3: TGTGCCACCAGTGACCCCGGTCGAACTAGCGGGGGATCCTACGAGCAGTACTTC. Protein sequence: CATSDPGRTSGGSYEQYF.